This section outlines one TCR beta chain sequence together with its context. The data were taken from a study of blood T cell repertoires in COVID-19. Some clones are missing from TCRdb's copy, which holds only in-frame ones; the method was immunoSEQ multiplex PCR. The sample contains 360,000 or so clones, roughly 90% of which appear only once. Participant ages covered about 18 to 89 years across about 25 US areas. Sequenced sample: PBMCs or T cells enriched from blood (not recorded which). This sequence was found in a young woman who had been exposed to COVID-19.

The CDR3 region has the DNA TGTGCCAGCTCACCGCTAGGGGGCCCTCAGCCCCAGCATTTT. Protein: CASSPLGGPQPQHF. The chain joins TRBV18 to TRBJ1-5; TRBD1 agrees at 7 bases. There are 14 residues in the CDR3. CDR1 KGHSH and CDR2 LQKENI come from the germline V gene. J lost 6 bases, V lost 3 bases, and 5 bases had no gene match.